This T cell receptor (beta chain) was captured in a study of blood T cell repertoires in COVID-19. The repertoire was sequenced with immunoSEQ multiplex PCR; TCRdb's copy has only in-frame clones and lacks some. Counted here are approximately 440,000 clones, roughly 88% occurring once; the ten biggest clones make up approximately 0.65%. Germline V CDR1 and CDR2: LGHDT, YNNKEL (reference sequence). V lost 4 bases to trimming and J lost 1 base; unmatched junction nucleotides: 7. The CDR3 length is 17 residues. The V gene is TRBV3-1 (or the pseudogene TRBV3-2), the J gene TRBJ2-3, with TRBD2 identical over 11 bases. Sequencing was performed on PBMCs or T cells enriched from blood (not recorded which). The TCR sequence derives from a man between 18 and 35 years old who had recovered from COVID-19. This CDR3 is CASSPSQTSGGTDTQYF. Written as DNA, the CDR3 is TGTGCCAGCAGCCCCAGCCAGACTAGCGGGGGCACAGATACGCAGTATTTT.